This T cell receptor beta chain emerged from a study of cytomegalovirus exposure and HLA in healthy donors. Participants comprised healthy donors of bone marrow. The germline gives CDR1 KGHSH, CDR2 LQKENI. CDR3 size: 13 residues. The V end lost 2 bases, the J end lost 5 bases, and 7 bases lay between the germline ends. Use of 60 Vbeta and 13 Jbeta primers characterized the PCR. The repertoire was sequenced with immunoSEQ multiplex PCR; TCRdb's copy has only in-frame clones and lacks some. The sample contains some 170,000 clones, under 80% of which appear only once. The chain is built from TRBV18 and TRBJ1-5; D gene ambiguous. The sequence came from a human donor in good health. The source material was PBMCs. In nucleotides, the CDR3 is TGTGCCAGCTCACCATTTTCTGATCAGCCCCAGCATTTT. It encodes CASSPFSDQPQHF.